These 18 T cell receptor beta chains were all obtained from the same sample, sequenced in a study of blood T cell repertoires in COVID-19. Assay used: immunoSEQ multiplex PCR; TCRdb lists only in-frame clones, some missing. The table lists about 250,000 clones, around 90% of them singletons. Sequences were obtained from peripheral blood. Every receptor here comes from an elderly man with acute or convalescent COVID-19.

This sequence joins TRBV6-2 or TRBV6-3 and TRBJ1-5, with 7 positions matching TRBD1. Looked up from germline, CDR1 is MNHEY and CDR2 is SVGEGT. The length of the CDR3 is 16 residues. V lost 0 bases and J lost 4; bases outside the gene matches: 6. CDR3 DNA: TGTGCCAGCAGTTACTCAGGCAGGGGGATGAATCAGCCCCAGCATTTT. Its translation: CASSYSGRGMNQPQHF.

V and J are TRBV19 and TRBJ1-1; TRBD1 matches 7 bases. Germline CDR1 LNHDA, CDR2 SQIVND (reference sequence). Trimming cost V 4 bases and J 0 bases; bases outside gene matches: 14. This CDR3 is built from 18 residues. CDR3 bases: TGTGCCAGTAGTACCTCTTTTCGGGCAGGGGGGATGAACACTGAAGCTTTCTTT. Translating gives CASSTSFRAGGMNTEAFF.

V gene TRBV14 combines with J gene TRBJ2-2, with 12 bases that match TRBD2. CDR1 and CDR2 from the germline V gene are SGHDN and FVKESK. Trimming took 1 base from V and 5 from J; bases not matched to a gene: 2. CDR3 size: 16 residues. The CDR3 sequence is CASSQVLAGGTGELFF. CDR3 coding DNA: TGTGCCAGCAGCCAAGTCCTAGCGGGAGGGACCGGGGAGCTGTTTTTT.

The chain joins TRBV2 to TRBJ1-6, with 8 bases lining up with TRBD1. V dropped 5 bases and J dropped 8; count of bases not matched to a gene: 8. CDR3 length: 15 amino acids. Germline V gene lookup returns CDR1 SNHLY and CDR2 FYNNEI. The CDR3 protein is CASSPGQGRYSPLHF. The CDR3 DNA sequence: TGTGCCAGCAGTCCAGGACAGGGAAGGTATTCACCCCTCCACTTT.

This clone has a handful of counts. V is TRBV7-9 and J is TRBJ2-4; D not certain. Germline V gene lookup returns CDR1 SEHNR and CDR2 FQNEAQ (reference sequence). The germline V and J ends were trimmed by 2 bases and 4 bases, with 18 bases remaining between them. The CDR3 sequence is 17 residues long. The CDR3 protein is CASSLLEKMAEKNIQYF. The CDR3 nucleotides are TGTGCCAGCAGCTTATTGGAGAAGATGGCCGAGAAAAACATTCAGTACTTC. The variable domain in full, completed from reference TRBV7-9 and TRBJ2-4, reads DTGVSQNPRHKITKRGQNVTFRCDPISEHNRLYWYRQTLGQGPEFLTYFQNEAQLEKSRLLSDRFSAERPKGSFSTLEIQRTEQGDSAMYLCASSLLEKMAEKNIQYFGAGTRLSVL.

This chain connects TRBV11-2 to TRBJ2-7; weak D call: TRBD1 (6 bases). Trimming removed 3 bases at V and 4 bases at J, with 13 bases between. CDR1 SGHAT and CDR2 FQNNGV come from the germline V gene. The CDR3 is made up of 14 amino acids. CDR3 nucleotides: TGTGCCAGCAGCTTTAGACAGGAGATATACGAGCAGTACTTC. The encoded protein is CASSFRQEIYEQYF. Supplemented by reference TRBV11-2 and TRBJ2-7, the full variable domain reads EAGVAQSPRYKIIEKRQSVAFWCNPISGHATLYWYQQILGQGPKLLIQFQNNGVVDDSQLPKDRFSAERLKGVDSTLKIQPAKLEDSAVYLCASSFRQEIYEQYFGPGTRLTVT.

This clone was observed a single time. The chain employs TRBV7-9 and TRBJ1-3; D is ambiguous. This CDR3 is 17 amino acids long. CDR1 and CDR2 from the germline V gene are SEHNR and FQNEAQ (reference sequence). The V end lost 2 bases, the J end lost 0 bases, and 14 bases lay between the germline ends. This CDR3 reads CASSLHSQSPSGNTIYF. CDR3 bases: TGTGCCAGCAGCTTACACAGCCAGTCTCCCTCTGGAAACACCATATATTTT.

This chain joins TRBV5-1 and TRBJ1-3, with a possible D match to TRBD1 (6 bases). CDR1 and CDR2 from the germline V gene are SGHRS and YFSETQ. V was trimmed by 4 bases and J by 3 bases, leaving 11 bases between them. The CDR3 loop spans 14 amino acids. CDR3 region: CASSSRTDGNTIYF. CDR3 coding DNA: TGCGCCAGCAGCAGCCGGACAGATGGAAACACCATATATTTT.

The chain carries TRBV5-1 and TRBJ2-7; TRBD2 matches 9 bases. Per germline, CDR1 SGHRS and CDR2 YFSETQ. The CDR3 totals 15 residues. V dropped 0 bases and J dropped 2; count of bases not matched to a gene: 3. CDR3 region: CASSLGAGGPYEQYF. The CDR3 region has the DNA TGCGCCAGCAGCTTGGGTGCGGGAGGGCCCTACGAGCAGTACTTC.

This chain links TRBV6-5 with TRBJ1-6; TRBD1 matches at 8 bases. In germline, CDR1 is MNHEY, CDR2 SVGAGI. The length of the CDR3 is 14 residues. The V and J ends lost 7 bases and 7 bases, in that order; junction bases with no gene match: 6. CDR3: CASTDRGRNSPLHF. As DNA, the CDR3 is TGTGCCAGCACCGACAGGGGAAGGAATTCACCCCTCCACTTT.

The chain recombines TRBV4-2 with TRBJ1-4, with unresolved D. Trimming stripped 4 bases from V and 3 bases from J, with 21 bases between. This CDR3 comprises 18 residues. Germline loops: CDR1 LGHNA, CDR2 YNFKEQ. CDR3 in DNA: TGTGCCAGCAGCCTCGTACGCAATACCGGGTCGGCTAATGAAAAACTGTTTTTT. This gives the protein CASSLVRNTGSANEKLFF.

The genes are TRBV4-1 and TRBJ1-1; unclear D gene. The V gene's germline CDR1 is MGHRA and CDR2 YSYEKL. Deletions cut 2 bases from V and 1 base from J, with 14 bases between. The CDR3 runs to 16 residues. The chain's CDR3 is CASSQRMEGRNTEAFF. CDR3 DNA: TGCGCCAGCAGCCAAAGGATGGAGGGCAGGAACACTGAAGCTTTCTTT.

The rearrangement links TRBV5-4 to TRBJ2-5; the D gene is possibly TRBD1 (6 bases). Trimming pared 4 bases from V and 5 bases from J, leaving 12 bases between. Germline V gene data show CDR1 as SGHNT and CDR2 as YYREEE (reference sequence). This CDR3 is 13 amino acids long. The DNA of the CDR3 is TGTGCCAGCAGCCTACAGGGCGGGGAGACCCAGTACTTC. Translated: CASSLQGGETQYF.

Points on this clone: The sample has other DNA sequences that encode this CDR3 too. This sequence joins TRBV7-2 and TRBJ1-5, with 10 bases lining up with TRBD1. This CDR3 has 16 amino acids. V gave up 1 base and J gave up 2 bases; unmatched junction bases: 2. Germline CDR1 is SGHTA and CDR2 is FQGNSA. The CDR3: CASSLGDRGRNQPQHF. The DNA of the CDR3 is TGTGCCAGCAGCTTAGGGGACAGGGGACGCAATCAGCCCCAGCATTTT.

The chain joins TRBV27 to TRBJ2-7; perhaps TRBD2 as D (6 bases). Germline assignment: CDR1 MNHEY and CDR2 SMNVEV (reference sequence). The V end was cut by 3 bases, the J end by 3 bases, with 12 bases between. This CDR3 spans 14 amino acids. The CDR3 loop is CASSLRGLRYEQYF. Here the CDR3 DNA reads TGTGCCAGCAGTTTGCGGGGCCTCCGCTACGAGCAGTACTTC.

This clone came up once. Here the CDR3 DNA reads TGTGCCAGCAGTTACCTGGACAGAGACTATGGCTACACCTTC. Residues: CASSYLDRDYGYTF. The V gene is TRBV6-5, the J gene TRBJ1-2; D perhaps matches TRBD1 (6 bases). The V end was cut by 2 bases, the J end by 3 bases, with 10 bases between. Germline CDR1 and CDR2: MNHEY and SVGAGI. The CDR3 runs 14 residues.

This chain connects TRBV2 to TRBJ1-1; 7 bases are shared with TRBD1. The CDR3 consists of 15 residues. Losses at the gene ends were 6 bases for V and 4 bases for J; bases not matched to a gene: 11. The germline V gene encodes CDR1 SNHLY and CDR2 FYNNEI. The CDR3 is CASRGSGTVGTEAFF. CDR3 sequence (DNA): TGTGCCAGCAGGGGATCCGGGACAGTGGGCACTGAAGCTTTCTTT.

The CDR3 coding sequence is TGTGCCAGCAGGAGGGACAGCTACGAGCAGTACTTC. Amino acids: CASRRDSYEQYF. V and J are TRBV6-5 and TRBJ2-7; 7 nucleotides agree with TRBD1. Trimming at V came to 6 bases and at J to 3 bases, leaving 2 bases not matched to a gene. The length of the CDR3 is 12 residues. CDR1 is MNHEY, CDR2 SVGAGI, per germline.